The T cell receptor beta chain described here comes from a study of blood T cell repertoires in COVID-19. Whole-study context: The United States, Italy and Spain provided the acute and convalescent COVID-19 samples. PBMCs, B-cell-depleted T cells, or T cells provided the cDNA or gDNA that made up the material.

Sequencing used immunoSEQ multiplex PCR; TCRdb keeps in-frame clones, though not all of them. Of over 25,000 clones in the sample, about nine tenths are singletons; the top ten hold 1%. Sequences were obtained from peripheral blood. The clonotype originates from a man aged 65 to 79 with active or convalescent COVID-19.

In nucleotides, the CDR3 is TGTGCCAGCTCGCTGCAGGGCTCATCCTACAATGAGCAGTTCTTC. The encoded protein is CASSLQGSSYNEQFF. J is TRBJ2-1 and V is TRBV18, with a tentative D call TRBD1 (5 bases). Germline V lookup: CDR1 KGHSH, CDR2 LQKENI. Deletions cut 6 bases from V and 1 base from J, with 13 bases between. CDR3 length: 15 amino acids.